These 17 T cell receptor beta chains share one sample of origin, sequenced in a study of CD8+CD57+ T cells in acquired aplastic anemia. The study profiled TCR beta VDJ and CDR3 using genomic DNA as template. Each CDR3 protein is one row after TCRdb ran MiXCR on the reads. The table has hundreds of thousands of distinct CDR3 sequences, 55% to 75% seen once. Material for sequencing was sorted CD4+, CD8+, or CD8+CD57+ T cells (not recorded which) from PBMCs. All receptors come from a human donor in good health, serving as a control.

For this clonotype: The junction shows a germline mismatch at one end, possibly a read error. The gene calls are TRBV9 and TRBJ2-7; D possibly corresponds to TRBD2 (6 bases). Germline V gene sequence: CDR1 SGDLS, CDR2 YYNGEE. The CDR3 is 15 amino acids. CDR3 sequence (DNA): TGTGCCAGCAGCGCCCGGGGGTTGGGGAACTACGAGCAGAACTTC. Translation gives CASSARGLGNYEQNF.

This clonotype was found once. This chain joins TRBV6-1 and TRBJ2-7; no definite D call. This CDR3 contains 14 residues. The germline gives CDR1 MNHNS, CDR2 SASEGT. The germline V and J ends were trimmed by 4 bases and 7 bases, with 17 bases remaining between them. CDR3 residues: CASSVGRGTGEQYF. DNA for the CDR3: TGTGCCAGCAGTGTTGGGCGCGGTACCGGGGAGCAGTACTTC.

Note on this clonotype: No conserved phenylalanine or tryptophan is present at the end of the CDR3, so a read error is the likely explanation. The limits of the CDR3 on the DNA are not certain, so only TCRdb's listed CDR3 is given. This sequence joins TRBV7-3 and TRBJ2-3; the table's D gene call, TRBD1, was not cross checked with the DNA. The germline V gene has CDR1 SGHTA and CDR2 FQGTGA. The CDR3 is 14 residues long, counting both termini. The CDR3 region is CASSLGTTGGYGYI.

A note on this clonotype: Its ends do not fully match the called genes, so a read error is possible. The chain carries TRBV29-1 and TRBJ2-2; possibly TRBD1 for D (5 bases). CDR3 size: 13 residues. Per germline, CDR1 SQVTM and CDR2 ANQGSEA. The CDR3 sequence: CSVENGRTGALFF. The CDR3 DNA reads as TGCAGCGTTGAAAACGGGCGCACTGGGGCGCTGTTTTTT.

This clonotype was counted at least ten times. The chain links TRBV6-5 to TRBJ1-2; tentatively, D is TRBD1 (5 bases). Germline CDR1 reads MNHEY; CDR2 reads SVGAGI. The V end was cut by 7 bases, the J end by 3 bases, with 21 bases between. The CDR3 consists of 16 residues. CDR3 region: CASTMGRDAGHYGYTF. The CDR3 DNA reads TGTGCCAGCACTATGGGTCGGGACGCAGGGCACTATGGCTACACCTTC.

This clonotype was detected ten times or more. V usage is TRBV5-1 and J usage is TRBJ2-1, with D possibly being TRBD2 (6 bases). CDR1 is SGHRS, CDR2 YFSETQ, per germline. The CDR3 is 16 amino acids. V lost 1 base, J lost 5 bases, and 16 bases lay in between. CDR3: CASSLFGASVNNEQFF. The CDR3 bases are TGCGCCAGCAGCTTGTTTGGTGCTAGCGTAAACAATGAGCAGTTCTTC. The whole variable domain, remainder taken from reference TRBV5-1 and TRBJ2-1, is KAGVTQTPRYLIKTRGQQVTLSCSPISGHRSVSWYQQTPGQGLQFLFEYFSETQRNKGNFPGRFSGRQFSNSRSEMNVSTLELGDSALYLCASSLFGASVNNEQFFGPGTRLTVL.

V usage is TRBV12-5 and J usage is TRBJ1-1; D not certain. Germline CDR1 and CDR2: LGHNT and FRNRAP. There are 13 residues in the CDR3. CDR3 nucleotide sequence: TGTGCCAGCAGTTTTGGAAAGAACACTGAAGCTTTCTTT. Its translation: CASSFGKNTEAFF. Supplemented by reference TRBV12-5 and TRBJ1-1, the full variable domain reads DARVTQTPRHKVTEMGQEVTMRCQPILGHNTVFWYRQTMMQGLELLAYFRNRAPLDDSGMPKDRFSAEMPDATLATLKIQPSEPRDSAVYFCASSFGKNTEAFFGQGTRLTVV.

This chain connects TRBV12-3 or TRBV12-4 to TRBJ1-2, with 9 bases fitting TRBD1. This CDR3 has 13 residues. With 3 bases clipped from V and 10 bases from J, the junction kept 6 bases outside the gene matches. CDR3 region: CASSFLRQGDYTF. CDR3 sequence (DNA): TGTGCCAGCAGTTTTTTGCGACAGGGGGACTACACCTTC.

Concerning this clonotype: The junction differs from germline at one of its ends, possibly a read error. The genes are TRBV7-3 and TRBJ1-3; no firm D call. The germline gives CDR1 SGHTA, CDR2 FQGTGA. The CDR3 sequence is 14 residues long. CDR3 in DNA: TGTGCCAGCAGCTTATCGGTCTCGGGAGGGAACACTGAATTT. Protein sequence: CASSLSVSGGNTEF.

V usage is TRBV9 and J usage is TRBJ2-1; TRBD2 agrees at 8 bases. V was pared by 3 bases and J by 15 bases, with 17 bases of the junction left unmatched. This CDR3 region has 15 residues. Germline V gene lookup returns CDR1 SGDLS and CDR2 YYNGEE. In DNA, the CDR3 is TGTGCCAGCAGCGCCCGTGCGACTAGCGCTTCTGTGCTGTTCTTC. It specifies CASSARATSASVLFF.

This rearrangement joins TRBV5-1 to TRBJ2-7; unclear D gene. CDR3 length: 14 amino acids. The V gene lost 0 bases and the J gene lost 4 bases, with 11 bases spanning the gap. Germline V gene data show CDR1 as SGHRS and CDR2 as YFSETQ. Here the CDR3 reads CASSLGRQQYEQYV. CDR3 sequence (DNA): TGCGCCAGCAGCTTGGGGCGGCAGCAATACGAGCAGTACGTC.

This clonotype was counted only a few times. This rearrangement joins TRBV29-1 to TRBJ2-1; D not certain. V was clipped by 4 bases and J by 5 bases, with 18 bases between them. Looked up from germline, CDR1 is SQVTM and CDR2 is ANQGSEA. This CDR3 is built from 15 residues. CDR3 protein: CSVVPTNRQDNEQFF. CDR3 DNA: TGCAGCGTTGTACCCACTAACCGCCAAGACAATGAGCAGTTCTTC.

J is TRBJ2-7 and V is TRBV11-2, with TRBD1 identical over 10 bases. Germline CDR1 reads SGHAT; CDR2 reads FQNNGV. This CDR3 spans 17 amino acids. Trimming cost V 5 bases and J 3 bases; bases outside gene matches: 13. The CDR3 region is CASSKAPGTGDDYEQYF. The CDR3, as DNA: TGTGCCAGCAGCAAAGCCCCCGGGACAGGGGATGACTACGAGCAGTACTTC.

This clonotype was observed once. The rearrangement joins TRBV2 to TRBJ2-7; 7 nucleotides align to TRBD1. Judging by the DNA end, TRBJ2-1 fits better; the J call may be wrong. The CDR3 runs to 15 residues. Per germline, CDR1 SNHLY and CDR2 FYNNEI. The DNA of the CDR3 is TGTGCCAGCAGCACCGACAGGGCCCTGTACAATGAGCAGTTCTTC. As protein: CASSTDRALYNEQFF.

A remark on this clonotype: An end of the junction does not agree with germline; a read error may underlie this. The rearrangement joins TRBV5-5 to TRBJ1-1; TRBD1 is a possible D gene (6 bases). The CDR3 covers 16 residues. Germline V gene sequence: CDR1 SGHKS, CDR2 YYEKEE (reference sequence). In DNA, the CDR3 is TGTGCCAGCAGCTTTTTCATTAGGGGGGGTAACACTGTAGCTTTCTTT. It encodes CASSFFIRGGNTVAFF.

The chain joins TRBV20-1 to TRBJ2-3; D gene unclear. This CDR3 spans 14 amino acids. The V and J ends lost 1 base and 7 bases respectively, with 15 bases between them. Germline-derived CDR1 and CDR2 are DFQATT and SNEGSKA (reference sequence). The CDR3 DNA follows: TGCAGTGCTAGAGCCCGAGGTACGCAGTATACGCAGTATTTT. It is translated as CSARARGTQYTQYF.

In regard to this clonotype: Because it lacks the conserved phenylalanine or tryptophan at the end, this CDR3 is likely a read error. It is unclear where the CDR3 begins or ends on the DNA, so no DNA is shown, and the CDR3 is as TCRdb lists it. The chain combines TRBV7-6 with TRBJ2-5; the table's D call TRBD2 went unverified against the DNA. Germline CDR1 and CDR2: SGHVS and FNYEAQ. Including both end residues, the CDR3 is 11 amino acids long. The chain's CDR3 is CASSFREAGNT.